These 14 T cell receptor beta chains share one sample of origin, sequenced in a study of shared clonotypes between healthy human individuals. Assay used: immunoSEQ multiplex PCR; TCRdb lists only in-frame clones, some missing. The sample holds 230,000 or so clones, just over 65% seen once. The sequenced sample consisted of memory CD4+ T cells sorted from blood. Stated subset: CD45RA-negative fraction. These receptors all stem from a young man in good health.

The chain joins TRBV18 to TRBJ2-3, with 7 bases that match TRBD1. With V trimmed by 3 bases and J by 1 base, 1 base remained unmatched. This CDR3 is 14 amino acids long. Per germline, CDR1 KGHSH and CDR2 LQKENI. The CDR3 bases are TGTGCCAGCTCACCCGGACAGGGCACAGATACGCAGTATTTT. Translation: CASSPGQGTDTQYF.

The rearrangement joins TRBV5-1 to TRBJ2-7; D not resolved. CDR3 size: 15 residues. Germline CDR1 SGHRS, CDR2 YFSETQ. The ends were cut back, 4 bases at V and 3 bases at J, with 17 bases in the middle. CDR3 nucleotides: TGCGCCAGCAGCGCCCCTGTAGGCGGATACTACGAGCAGTACTTC. Translated, it gives CASSAPVGGYYEQYF.

The genes are TRBV30 and TRBJ2-5; possible D gene TRBD1, 6 bases. The germline V and J ends were trimmed by 0 bases and 1 base, with 12 bases remaining between them. The CDR3 extends over 15 amino acids. The germline V gene encodes CDR1 GTSNPN and CDR2 SVGIG (reference sequence). CDR3 sequence (DNA): TGTGCCTGGAGTGTCTCGGACAGTCTCCAAGAGACCCAGTACTTC. The encoded protein is CAWSVSDSLQETQYF.

The CDR3 nucleotides read TGTGCCAGCAGTTTATCAGGGGGCAGCTACGAGCAGTACTTC. As protein: CASSLSGGSYEQYF. The J gene is TRBJ2-7, the V gene TRBV28, with 8 bases aligning to TRBD1. This CDR3 is built from 14 residues. V dropped 1 base and J dropped 3; count of bases not matched to a gene: 2. CDR1 MDHEN and CDR2 SYDVKM come from the germline V gene.

This chain joins TRBV7-8 and TRBJ2-5; 8 nucleotides align to TRBD2. The V segment lost 5 bases and the J segment 2 bases; nucleotides outside the gene matches: 10. The CDR3 sequence is 16 residues long. Germline lookup yields CDR1 SGHVS and CDR2 FQNEAQ. The CDR3 loop is CASSPWSGGHQETQYF. Written as DNA, the CDR3 is TGTGCCAGCAGCCCCTGGAGCGGGGGACATCAAGAGACCCAGTACTTC.

Note on this clone: The junction and the germline gene differ at one end; a read error may be behind it. Other DNA variants within this sample encode the same CDR3. CDR3 residues: CASSLGPAGSYEQYF. The CDR3, as DNA: TGCGCCAGCAGCTTGGGACCCGCCGGTTCCTACGAGCAGTACTTT. The chain is built from TRBV5-1 and TRBJ2-7; D gene ambiguous. CDR1 and CDR2 from the germline V gene are SGHRS and YFSETQ. The CDR3 loop spans 15 amino acids. Using reference TRBV5-1 and TRBJ2-7 for the parts outside the CDR3, the full variable domain is KAGVTQTPRYLIKTRGQQVTLSCSPISGHRSVSWYQQTPGQGLQFLFEYFSETQRNKGNFPGRFSGRQFSNSRSEMNVSTLELGDSALYLCASSLGPAGSYEQYFGPGTRLTVT.

Only a few counts were recorded for this clone. This chain connects TRBV7-2 to TRBJ1-1; possible D gene TRBD1, 5 bases. In germline, CDR1 is SGHTA, CDR2 FQGNSA. This CDR3 spans 14 amino acids. Between the trimmed V and J ends, which lost 1 base and 7 bases, there was a span of 13 bases. CDR3 amino acids: CASSLVVLGGEAFF. The CDR3 DNA is TGTGCCAGCAGCTTAGTGGTTTTGGGGGGTGAAGCTTTCTTT. The variable domain in full, with the rest retrieved from reference TRBV7-2 and TRBJ1-1, is GAGVSQSPSNKVTEKGKDVELRCDPISGHTALYWYRQSLGQGLEFLIYFQGNSAPDKSGLPSDRFSAERTGGSVSTLTIQRTQQEDSAVYLCASSLVVLGGEAFFGQGTRLTVV.

The J gene is TRBJ2-5, the V gene TRBV25-1; D may match TRBD1 or TRBD2 (6 bases each). Trimming removed 9 bases at V and 2 bases at J, with 13 bases between. CDR1 is MGHDK and CDR2 is SYGVNS in the germline V gene. This CDR3 has 13 residues. CDR3 nucleotides: TGTGCCAGGAAAAGAGGGGGGCAAGAGACCCAGTACTTC. As protein: CARKRGGQETQYF.

This clone was recorded at least ten times. CDR3 coding DNA: TGTGCCAGCAGTGGCCAAGACTATGGCGGCTACACCTTC. Its protein product is CASSGQDYGGYTF. The chain carries TRBV6-1 and TRBJ1-2; D is unresolved. The CDR3 consists of 13 residues. Germline V lookup: CDR1 MNHNS, CDR2 SASEGT. Between the trimmed V and J ends, which lost 4 bases and 8 bases, there was a span of 14 bases.

V is TRBV19 and J is TRBJ1-1, with 7 bases lining up with TRBD1. Trimming at V came to 7 bases and at J to 1 base, leaving 3 bases not matched to a gene. Germline V gene data show CDR1 as LNHDA and CDR2 as SQIVND (reference sequence). This CDR3 is 13 amino acids long. The DNA for the CDR3 is TGTGCCAGTATCAGGGGGGAGAACACTGAAGCTTTCTTT. Translation: CASIRGENTEAFF.

The gene calls are TRBV6-1 and TRBJ1-1; D ambiguous. Deletions cut 1 base from V and 0 bases from J, with 12 bases between. The CDR3 has 16 residues. Germline V gene sequence: CDR1 MNHNS, CDR2 SASEGT. The DNA for the CDR3 is TGTGCCAGCAGTGAAGATACGAAGGTTATGAACACTGAAGCTTTCTTT. It specifies CASSEDTKVMNTEAFF.

This chain joins TRBV5-5 and TRBJ2-6, with 8 nucleotides matching TRBD1. CDR1 and CDR2 (germline): SGHKS, YYEKEE (reference sequence). CDR3 size: 16 residues. V lost 3 bases and J lost 0; bases outside the gene matches: 2. The CDR3 loop is CASSSDRASGANVLTF. The CDR3 DNA reads as TGTGCCAGCAGCTCGGACAGGGCCTCTGGGGCCAACGTCCTGACTTTC.

This clone was found a few times. The CDR3 nucleotides read TGTGCCAGCAGGCACGAGAACACTGAAGCTTTCTTT. It is translated as CASRHENTEAFF. The V call is TRBV6-5, the J call TRBJ1-1; no clear D. Germline CDR1 is MNHEY and CDR2 is SVGAGI. The CDR3 runs 12 residues. V lost 6 bases, J lost 1 base, and 6 bases lay in between.

The V gene is TRBV7-2, the J gene TRBJ2-7, with TRBD1 identical over 9 bases. V lost 6 bases and J lost 3; bases outside the gene matches: 3. From germline, CDR1 is SGHTA and CDR2 FQGNSA. CDR3 length: 13 residues. This CDR3 is CASRTGGRYEQYF. The DNA for the CDR3 is TGTGCCAGCAGGACAGGGGGTCGCTACGAGCAGTACTTC.